A single sample gave rise to the 22 T cell receptor beta chains below, sequenced in a study of T cells after yellow fever vaccination. TCRdb passed the 5' RACE reads through MiXCR, listing each CDR3 protein once. The profile shows about 320,000 distinct CDR3 sequences, approximately 4% of them singletons. The material was PBMCs, obtained 15 days after the yellow fever booster vaccination. These receptors were obtained from a man younger than 30 who received the YFV17D yellow fever vaccine.

The rearrangement joins TRBV7-9 to TRBJ2-4; no clear D gene. The CDR3 is made up of 12 amino acids. V dropped 3 bases and J dropped 7 bases, with 7 bases sitting between them. In germline, CDR1 is SEHNR, CDR2 FQNEAQ (reference sequence). CDR3 residues: CASSLPGNIQYF. DNA of the CDR3: TGTGCCAGCAGCTTGCCCGGGAACATTCAGTACTTC.

In its sample, this clonotype was seen a few times. The rearrangement links TRBV4-1 to TRBJ2-2; 10 bases match TRBD2. Germline V CDR1 and CDR2: MGHRA, YSYEKL. This CDR3 is built from 20 residues. V shed 3 bases, J shed 0 bases, and the junction held 13 bases outside the gene matches. For the CDR3, the DNA is TGCGCCAGCAGCCACAAAGCGCTCCACCTAGCGGGGGCGAACACCGGGGAGCTGTTTTTT. Its translation is CASSHKALHLAGANTGELFF.

About this clonotype: Relative to the germline gene, one junction end is altered; a read error may explain this. The chain employs TRBV24-1 and TRBJ2-3; tentative D call: TRBD2 (5 bases). This CDR3 region has 12 residues. Per germline, CDR1 KGHDR and CDR2 SFDVKD. Here the CDR3 reads CATSGESDTQYF. The CDR3 DNA is TGTGCCACAAGTGGGGAGTCAGATACGCAGTATTTT.

This clonotype was counted ten times or more. The chain is built from TRBV28 and TRBJ2-1; tentative D call: TRBD2 (5 bases). Germline V CDR1 and CDR2: MDHEN, SYDVKM. V lost 3 bases, J lost 10 bases, and 28 bases lay in between. This CDR3 has 18 residues. CDR3 in DNA: TGTGCCAGCAGTTTCTTCGTAGGGCCGGGGATATCAGATGGCGAGCAGTTCTTC. Amino acids: CASSFFVGPGISDGEQFF.

This clonotype was counted many times. This rearrangement joins TRBV5-1 to TRBJ2-1; 12 bases match TRBD2. Losses at the gene ends were 0 bases for V and 10 bases for J; bases not matched to a gene: 5. There are 15 residues in the CDR3. In germline, CDR1 is SGHRS, CDR2 YFSETQ. CDR3 nucleotides: TGCGCCAGCAGCTTGGGTCTAGCGGGGGGGCGGGAGCAGTTCTTC. It encodes CASSLGLAGGREQFF.

This clonotype was recorded a few times. DNA for the CDR3: TGTGCCAGCAGCCAAGAACGCGGGACAGAGCGACACCCCCTATCCTACGAGCAGTACGTC. This gives the protein CASSQERGTERHPLSYEQYV. The chain combines TRBV3-2 with TRBJ2-7; the table's D call, TRBD1, has no DNA check behind it. TRBV3-2 is a documented pseudogene. The CDR3 sequence is 20 residues long.

This clonotype was counted at least ten times. The chain joins TRBV6-5 to TRBJ2-3; no reliable D call. Per the germline V gene, CDR1 is MNHEY and CDR2 is SVGAGI. V was pared by 6 bases and J by 2 bases, with 15 bases between. The CDR3 runs to 15 residues. In DNA form, the CDR3 reads TGTGCCAGCAGGGAGTCCCACTCTCACACAGATACGCAGTATTTT. The encoded protein is CASRESHSHTDTQYF.

This clonotype was picked up many times. V usage is TRBV9 and J usage is TRBJ1-1; D unclear. CDR3 length: 15 amino acids. V dropped 0 bases and J dropped 3 bases, with 12 bases sitting between them. Germline V gene sequence: CDR1 SGDLS, CDR2 YYNGEE. CDR3 nucleotides: TGTGCCAGCAGCGTAGATCTAGGTGGGGACACTGAAGCTTTCTTT. Amino acids: CASSVDLGGDTEAFF. Based on the CDR3 plus reference TRBV9 and TRBJ1-1, the full variable domain is DSGVTQTPKHLITATGQRVTLRCSPRSGDLSVYWYQQSLDQGLQFLIQYYNGEERAKGNILERFSAQQFPDLHSELNLSSLELGDSALYFCASSVDLGGDTEAFFGQGTRLTVV.

In this sample, this clonotype turned up a few times. The CDR3 here is CASSFLGREQYF. In DNA, the CDR3 is TGCGCCAGCAGCTTTTTAGGTCGCGAGCAGTACTTC. This sequence joins TRBV5-1 and TRBJ2-7; unclear D gene. V was clipped by 2 bases and J by 6 bases, with 9 bases between them. This CDR3 has 12 amino acids. Germline CDR1 reads SGHRS; CDR2 reads YFSETQ.

CDR3 residues: CASFVRTGAGHKNIQYF. The CDR3 nucleotides read TGTGCCAGCTTCGTGAGAACTGGGGCGGGGCACAAAAACATTCAGTACTTC. The chain links TRBV2 to TRBJ2-4; D is possibly TRBD2 (6 bases). V was shortened by 8 bases and J by 3 bases, with 23 bases between the two germline ends. Germline V gene sequence: CDR1 SNHLY, CDR2 FYNNEI. This CDR3 has 17 amino acids.

This clonotype appeared a few times. V usage is TRBV5-5 and J usage is TRBJ2-2; the D is unclear. V shed 4 bases and J shed 3 bases, with 10 bases lying between them. Looked up from germline, CDR1 is SGHKS and CDR2 is YYEKEE (reference sequence). The length of the CDR3 is 14 residues. As DNA, the CDR3 is TGTGCCAGCAGCCCGACGGCCTACACCGGGGAGCTGTTTTTT. It translates to CASSPTAYTGELFF.

This clonotype came up many times. V is TRBV6-2 or TRBV6-3 and J is TRBJ2-3; no definite D call. CDR1 and CDR2 from the germline V gene are MNHEY and SVGEGT. This CDR3 spans 12 amino acids. V dropped 5 bases and J dropped 6 bases, with 9 bases sitting between them. This CDR3 reads CASSDQSDTQYF. CDR3 nucleotides: TGTGCCAGCAGTGACCAGTCGGATACGCAGTATTTT.

This clonotype was observed a handful of times. The genes are TRBV5-1 and TRBJ2-2; tentatively, D is TRBD2 (7 bases). The CDR3 runs to 18 residues. V was clipped by 4 bases and J by 1 base, with 20 bases between them. The germline gives CDR1 SGHRS, CDR2 YFSETQ. In DNA, the CDR3 is TGCGCCAGCAGCCCGGAGGGGGGACTATCCCTGAACACCGGGGAGCTGTTTTTT. Encoded protein: CASSPEGGLSLNTGELFF.

In its sample, this clonotype was seen a few times. Its ends do not fully match the called genes, so a read error is possible. V usage is TRBV20-1 and J usage is TRBJ2-1; D is uncertain. The CDR3 loop spans 12 amino acids. Germline-derived CDR1 and CDR2 are DFQATT and SNEGSKA (reference sequence). As DNA, the CDR3 is TGCAGTGCTAGCGGCTCCACAGAGCCTCCCCGCTTC. Protein: CSASGSTEPPRF.

The chain employs TRBV5-4 and TRBJ2-7; D gene unclear. V lost 0 bases, J lost 2 bases, and 9 bases lay in between. CDR1 and CDR2 (germline): SGHNT, YYREEE (reference sequence). This CDR3 has 14 amino acids. The DNA for the CDR3 is TGTGCCAGCAGCTTGGATCAGGCCGCCTACGAGCAGTACGTC. Translated: CASSLDQAAYEQYV.

The chain has TRBV20-1 and TRBJ1-2; possibly TRBD1 for D (5 bases). Trimming took off 5 bases at V and 4 bases at J, with 17 bases between the two ends. The CDR3 totals 14 residues. The germline V gene encodes CDR1 DFQATT and CDR2 SNEGSKA (reference sequence). This CDR3 reads CSAERPNGGYGYTF. The CDR3 DNA reads as TGCAGTGCTGAGCGGCCAAATGGGGGCTATGGCTACACCTTC.

There are many counts of this clonotype. The chain links TRBV20-1 to TRBJ1-6, with D perhaps matching TRBD1 (6 bases). The length of the CDR3 is 16 residues. V lost 6 bases and J lost 8, with 23 bases in between. Germline values: CDR1 DFQATT, CDR2 SNEGSKA (reference sequence). CDR3 sequence (DNA): TGCAGTGCACGGTATCCCCCGGGTGCAGGGGATTCACCCCTCCACTTT. Protein sequence: CSARYPPGAGDSPLHF.

V is TRBV5-1 and J is TRBJ2-4; 13 bases are a match to TRBD2. This CDR3 is 16 amino acids long. The V segment lost 5 bases and the J segment 3 bases; nucleotides outside the gene matches: 5. Per the germline V gene, CDR1 is SGHRS and CDR2 is YFSETQ. The CDR3 nucleotides read TGCGCCAGCAGTAGACTAGCGGGGGGCGGCAAAAACATTCAGTACTTC. This gives the protein CASSRLAGGGKNIQYF.

This clonotype was counted at least ten times. The V call is TRBV7-2, the J call TRBJ2-2; possible D gene TRBD2, 5 bases. CDR1 is SGHTA and CDR2 is FQGNSA in the germline V gene. This CDR3 spans 15 amino acids. V lost 7 bases and J 2 bases, leaving 14 bases between the germline ends. CDR3 nucleotides: TGTGCCAGCATCTCACTAGGACCTAACACCGGGGAGCTGTTTTTT. Protein product: CASISLGPNTGELFF.

This clonotype was detected a few times. The chain has TRBV14 and TRBJ1-4; D may be TRBD1 (5 bases). This CDR3 is built from 15 residues. Trimming removed 3 bases at V and 5 bases at J, with 13 bases between. CDR1 is SGHDN, CDR2 FVKESK, per germline. CDR3 region: CASSHNMGGNEKLFF. The CDR3 DNA sequence: TGTGCCAGCAGCCATAACATGGGGGGAAATGAAAAACTGTTTTTT.

The rearrangement joins TRBV6-5 to TRBJ1-1; D not resolved. This CDR3 has 16 residues. Germline CDR1 and CDR2: MNHEY and SVGAGI. Trimming stripped 0 bases from V and 0 bases from J, with 11 bases between. CDR3 loop: CASSYSGMGLNTEAFF. DNA for the CDR3: TGTGCCAGCAGTTACTCAGGGATGGGATTGAACACTGAAGCTTTCTTT.

In its sample, this clonotype was seen many times. The genes are TRBV12-3 or TRBV12-4 and TRBJ1-2, with unresolved D. Trimming took off 4 bases at V and 5 bases at J, with 5 bases between the two ends. The CDR3 is 11 amino acids. The CDR3 sequence: CASSSGYGYTF. The CDR3, as DNA: TGTGCCAGCAGTTCCGGGTATGGCTACACCTTC.